This T cell receptor beta chain stems from a study of blood T cell repertoires in COVID-19. At the level of the study: Italy, Spain and the United States were the sources of the convalescent and acute COVID-19 samples.

Clones were sequenced by immunoSEQ multiplex PCR, and TCRdb holds only the in-frame ones, with some missing. In the table there are roughly 220,000 clones, approximately 83% of which are singletons. This clone has a single count. Other DNA sequences within the sample encode an identical CDR3. The CDR3 loop spans 16 amino acids. With V trimmed by 5 bases and J by 2 bases, 7 bases remained unmatched. From germline, CDR1 is SGHTA and CDR2 FQGTGA. J is TRBJ2-2 and V is TRBV7-3, with TRBD1 matching 8 bases. The clonotype originates from a middle-aged woman with acute COVID-19. Sequenced: PBMCs or T cells enriched from blood (not recorded which). The CDR3 loop reads CASSPGGTGNTGELFF. The DNA for the CDR3 is TGTGCCAGCAGCCCAGGGGGGACAGGAAACACCGGGGAGCTGTTTTTT.